The next 6 T cell receptor beta chains were all read from a single sample in a study of CD8 T cells in Susac syndrome. Random-hexamer reverse transcription was applied to roughly 0.45 to 1 ug RNA. One entry per CDR3 protein results from TCRdb running MiXCR on the immunoSEQ multiplex PCR reads. The profile shows about 300,000 distinct CDR3 sequences, approximately 85% of them singletons. The sequenced sample consisted of CD8+ T cells from PBMCs. All receptors derive from a human donor with multiple sclerosis.

The chain couples TRBV14 to TRBJ2-5; possibly TRBD2 for D (5 bases). Germline loops: CDR1 SGHDN, CDR2 FVKESK. The CDR3 is made up of 15 amino acids. Trimming took off 0 bases at V and 2 bases at J, with 10 bases between the two ends. The CDR3 sequence: CASSQDSDYQETQYF. CDR3 sequence (DNA): TGTGCCAGCAGCCAAGACAGCGACTATCAAGAGACCCAGTACTTC. The variable domain in full, with the rest retrieved from reference TRBV14 and TRBJ2-5, is EAGVTQFPSHSVIEKGQTVTLRCDPISGHDNLYWYRRVMGKEIKFLLHFVKESKQDESGMPNNRFLAERTGGTYSTLKVQPAELEDSGVYFCASSQDSDYQETQYFGPGTRLLVL.

The rearrangement links TRBV3-1 to TRBJ1-2; tentative D call: TRBD1 (5 bases). This CDR3 spans 14 amino acids. V lost 5 bases and J lost 6, with 16 bases in between. CDR1 is LGHDT, CDR2 YNNKEL, per germline (reference sequence). In nucleotides, the CDR3 is TGTGCCAGCAGCGGAACTTGGGTAGGGGATGGCTACACCTTC. This sequence encodes CASSGTWVGDGYTF.

V and J are TRBV6-2 or TRBV6-3 and TRBJ2-1; the match to TRBD2 covers 10 bases. After removal of 6 bases from V and 2 bases from J, the junction contained 4 bases not matched to a gene. The germline V gene has CDR1 MNHEY and CDR2 SVGEGT. CDR3 length equals 15 residues. The CDR3 here is CASRAGLAPYNEQFF. The CDR3 bases are TGTGCCAGCAGGGCGGGACTAGCGCCCTACAATGAGCAGTTCTTC.

This rearrangement joins TRBV29-1 to TRBJ2-7; 10 bases are shared with TRBD1. The V gene's germline CDR1 is SQVTM and CDR2 ANQGSEA. The CDR3 consists of 12 residues. The V and J ends lost 3 bases and 6 bases, in that order; junction bases with no gene match: 2. CDR3 protein: CSVEGDRGEQYF. The CDR3 coding sequence is TGCAGCGTTGAGGGGGACAGGGGCGAGCAGTACTTC.

The rearrangement joins TRBV28 to TRBJ2-7; 10 nucleotides line up with TRBD2. V shed 3 bases, J shed 4 bases, and the junction held 6 bases outside the gene matches. CDR1 and CDR2 from the germline V gene are MDHEN and SYDVKM. The CDR3 has 15 residues. CDR3 in DNA: TGTGCCAGCAGTTTTGGGCTAGCGGGAGTTTACGAGCAGTACTTC. Encoded protein: CASSFGLAGVYEQYF.

The gene calls are TRBV7-8 and TRBJ2-2; D may be TRBD1 or TRBD2 (5 bases each). The CDR3 spans 20 residues. The V gene lost 1 base and the J gene lost 3 bases, with 24 bases spanning the gap. Germline V lookup: CDR1 SGHVS, CDR2 FQNEAQ. In DNA, the CDR3 is TGTGCCAGCAGCTTAGTTGCAGAGAGGGACGGGGACGTAGACACCGGGGAGCTGTTTTTT. Translation gives CASSLVAERDGDVDTGELFF.